Below, 30 T cell receptor beta chains from the same sample are listed, as sequenced in a study of shared T cell receptors in the human thymus. Clones were sequenced by immunoSEQ multiplex PCR, and TCRdb holds only the in-frame ones, with some missing. The sample lists roughly 560,000 clones, about 84% occurring once. This same sample was also part of a study on human thymus T cells.

The sample was thymocytes. Receptor source: a boy younger than two with a congenital heart defect.

This sequence joins TRBV6-1 and TRBJ1-1; the D gene is possibly TRBD1 (5 bases). With 3 bases removed from V and 10 bases from J, the gap between germline ends came to 21 bases. Germline-derived CDR1 and CDR2 are MNHNS and SASEGT. This CDR3 region has 15 residues. The CDR3 is CASSEIRAPQERAFF. CDR3 DNA sequence: TGTGCCAGCAGTGAGATCCGGGCGCCACAGGAGAGAGCTTTCTTT.

The genes are TRBV29-1 and TRBJ2-1, with 9 bases lining up with TRBD1. Losses at the gene ends were 3 bases for V and 6 bases for J; bases not matched to a gene: 9. Germline V gene lookup returns CDR1 SQVTM and CDR2 ANQGSEA. This CDR3 contains 15 residues. The CDR3, as DNA: TGCAGCGTTGAGGGACAGGGAGAAAACCCCAATGAGCAGTTCTTC. It yields the protein CSVEGQGENPNEQFF.

The chain combines TRBV5-1 with TRBJ2-2, with D uncertain. Trimming removed 3 bases at V and 4 bases at J, with 10 bases between. Germline lookup yields CDR1 SGHRS and CDR2 YFSETQ. CDR3 length: 14 residues. The CDR3 DNA follows: TGCGCCAGCAGCTGGCCGGAGACCACCGGGGAGCTGTTTTTT. Translating gives CASSWPETTGELFF.

The gene calls are TRBV12-1 and TRBJ2-5; TRBD2 was called by the table and not checked on the DNA. TRBV12-1 is listed as a pseudogene. This CDR3 contains 16 residues. The CDR3 coding sequence is TGTGCCAGCAGCTTTTCTAGCGGGGGAGGAGGAGAGACCCAGTACTTC. Translating gives CASSFSSGGGGETQYF.

This chain links TRBV15 with TRBJ1-5; a weak D match, TRBD1 (5 bases). The ends were cut back, 3 bases at V and 9 bases at J, with 18 bases in the middle. Germline V gene lookup returns CDR1 LNHNV and CDR2 YYDKDF (reference sequence). The CDR3 covers 15 residues. The DNA for the CDR3 is TGTGCCACCAGCAGCCCCACAGGCCCTCATGGGCCCCAGCATTTT. The encoded protein is CATSSPTGPHGPQHF. The full variable domain, rest sourced from reference TRBV15 and TRBJ1-5, is DAMVIQNPRYQVTQFGKPVTLSCSQTLNHNVMYWYQQKSSQAPKLLFHYYDKDFNNEADTPDNFQSRRPNTSFCFLDIRSPGLGDTAMYLCATSSPTGPHGPQHFGDGTRLSIL.

V usage is TRBV6-5 and J usage is TRBJ1-1; no reliable D call. CDR3 size: 14 residues. The V gene's germline CDR1 is MNHEY and CDR2 SVGAGI. Trimming pared 6 bases from V and 3 bases from J, leaving 14 bases between. The CDR3 DNA reads as TGTGCCAGCAGACCCGTAGAAGATCACACTGAAGCTTTCTTT. Protein sequence: CASRPVEDHTEAFF.

The rearrangement uses TRBV25-1 and TRBJ1-2; D is uncertain. The V and J ends lost 2 bases and 8 bases respectively, with 15 bases between them. CDR1 is MGHDK and CDR2 is SYGVNS in the germline V gene. The CDR3 has 14 amino acids. The CDR3 region has the DNA TGTGCCAGCAGTGAAGGTGGGAGCGCGGTAGGCTACACCTTC. Translating it yields CASSEGGSAVGYTF.

The gene calls are TRBV4-1 and TRBJ1-1; D gene uncertain. V was shortened by 1 base and J by 0 bases, with 9 bases between the two germline ends. The CDR3 has 15 residues. Germline V lookup: CDR1 MGHRA, CDR2 YSYEKL. CDR3 sequence (DNA): TGCGCCAGCAGCCAAGGACACAGCCTGAACACTGAAGCTTTCTTT. It codes for CASSQGHSLNTEAFF.

This chain links TRBV10-1 with TRBJ1-1; 7 positions agree with TRBD1. J lost 0 bases, V lost 6 bases, and 10 bases had no gene match. The CDR3 has 16 amino acids. The germline CDR1 and CDR2 sequences are WNHNN and SYGVQD (reference sequence). The CDR3 coding sequence is TGCGCCAGCAGCCTCTCGACAGGGAACATGAACACTGAAGCTTTCTTT. This encodes CASSLSTGNMNTEAFF.

This chain links TRBV7-9 with TRBJ2-7; D is possibly TRBD2 (6 bases). The V gene lost 1 base and the J gene lost 3 bases, with 13 bases spanning the gap. The length of the CDR3 is 15 residues. Germline V gene data show CDR1 as SEHNR and CDR2 as FQNEAQ (reference sequence). The CDR3 protein is CASSLDGTPYYEQYF. Here the CDR3 DNA reads TGTGCCAGCAGCTTAGACGGGACTCCTTACTACGAGCAGTACTTC.

This clone was seen a handful of times. The chain combines TRBV19 with TRBJ2-3; D may be TRBD2 (7 bases). CDR3 length: 18 residues. The V and J ends lost 7 bases and 2 bases respectively, with 25 bases between them. Germline CDR1 LNHDA, CDR2 SQIVND (reference sequence). The DNA of the CDR3 is TGTGCCAGTACCCCCCGGGTAGGGGGGGGCGCATTCACAGATACGCAGTATTTT. It codes for CASTPRVGGGAFTDTQYF.

The CDR3 sequence is CAVRAWAETNYGYTF. In DNA form, the CDR3 reads TGTGCCGTACGAGCTTGGGCCGAAACTAACTATGGCTACACCTTC. The gene calls are TRBV10-3 and TRBJ1-2, with D unresolved. The CDR3 extends over 15 amino acids. The V end lost 11 bases, the J end lost 0 bases, and 19 bases lay between the germline ends. The germline CDR1 and CDR2 sequences are ENHRY and SYGVKD.

This rearrangement joins TRBV2 to TRBJ2-7; maybe TRBD1 (5 bases). There are 13 residues in the CDR3. V lost 5 bases, J lost 3 bases, and 11 bases lay in between. CDR1 is SNHLY and CDR2 is FYNNEI in the germline V gene. CDR3: CASSRPGFYEQYF. CDR3 bases: TGTGCCAGCAGTAGGCCAGGGTTCTACGAGCAGTACTTC.

J is TRBJ2-4 and V is TRBV28; 10 bases are shared with TRBD2. This CDR3 comprises 15 residues. The V and J ends lost 3 bases and 6 bases, in that order; junction bases with no gene match: 5. Germline values: CDR1 MDHEN, CDR2 SYDVKM. DNA for the CDR3: TGTGCCAGCAGTTTGGTAGCGGGAGGCCTAAACATTCAGTACTTC. It encodes CASSLVAGGLNIQYF.

CDR3 protein: CASSLASLGTENTEAFF. The CDR3 coding sequence is TGTGCCAGCAGTCTAGCCTCTCTCGGGACAGAGAACACTGAAGCTTTCTTT. The chain joins TRBV7-2 to TRBJ1-1; TRBD1 agrees at 7 bases. Germline V gives CDR1 SGHTA, CDR2 FQGNSA. The CDR3 length is 17 residues. With V trimmed by 6 bases and J by 1 base, 14 bases remained unmatched. The full variable domain, rest sourced from reference TRBV7-2 and TRBJ1-1, is GAGVSQSPSNKVTEKGKDVELRCDPISGHTALYWYRQSLGQGLEFLIYFQGNSAPDKSGLPSDRFSAERTGGSVSTLTIQRTQQEDSAVYLCASSLASLGTENTEAFFGQGTRLTVV.

The V and J genes are TRBV5-4 and TRBJ2-7, with TRBD2 as a possible D gene (6 bases). V was cut by 4 bases and J by 1 base, with 18 bases left in between. Germline V gene sequence: CDR1 SGHNT, CDR2 YYREEE (reference sequence). The length of the CDR3 is 16 residues. CDR3 DNA: TGTGCCAGCAGCCCCGCGGTGCGGGATCGGTCCTACGAGCAGTACTTC. Translating it yields CASSPAVRDRSYEQYF.

This clone turned up a few times. The rearrangement uses TRBV7-9 and TRBJ2-3; 9 positions match TRBD1. This CDR3 is built from 14 residues. The trim removed 7 bases at V and 5 bases at J, leaving 7 bases unmatched. Germline CDR1 reads SEHNR; CDR2 reads FQNEAQ (reference sequence). The CDR3 here is CASKYRGQEDTQYF. CDR3 nucleotides: TGTGCCAGCAAGTACAGGGGGCAGGAAGATACGCAGTATTTT. Looking up the rest from reference TRBV7-9 and TRBJ2-3 gives the full variable domain: DTGVSQNPRHKITKRGQNVTFRCDPISEHNRLYWYRQTLGQGPEFLTYFQNEAQLEKSRLLSDRFSAERPKGSFSTLEIQRTEQGDSAMYLCASKYRGQEDTQYFGPGTRLTVL.

This chain connects TRBV4-3 to TRBJ2-7; 8 positions agree with TRBD2. The germline CDR1 and CDR2 sequences are LGHNA and YSLEER. This CDR3 contains 16 residues. The J segment lost 3 bases and the V segment lost 0 bases, leaving 7 bases of the junction unmatched. DNA for the CDR3: TGCGCCAGCAGCCAAGAAGCCGAGCGGGGGAACTACGAGCAGTACTTC. Translating it yields CASSQEAERGNYEQYF.

This clone has just a few counts. This sequence joins TRBV28 and TRBJ1-2; D not resolved. CDR3 length: 13 residues. V was pared by 6 bases and J by 3 bases, with 11 bases between. Germline V gene sequence: CDR1 MDHEN, CDR2 SYDVKM. The CDR3 sequence is CASRFSGDYGYTF. CDR3 coding DNA: TGTGCCAGCAGGTTCAGCGGGGACTATGGCTACACCTTC.

J is TRBJ2-3 and V is TRBV19; D is possibly TRBD2 (5 bases). The CDR3 is 13 amino acids. V was shortened by 7 bases and J by 3 bases, with 11 bases between the two germline ends. Germline-derived CDR1 and CDR2 are LNHDA and SQIVND (reference sequence). CDR3 protein: CASIEGVTDTQYF. The CDR3 nucleotides read TGTGCCAGTATAGAGGGAGTAACAGATACGCAGTATTTT.

The gene calls are TRBV6-5 and TRBJ2-3; the D is unclear. Germline V CDR1 and CDR2: MNHEY, SVGAGI. The CDR3 extends over 16 amino acids. V was trimmed by 4 bases and J by 3 bases, leaving 17 bases between them. The DNA of the CDR3 is TGTGCCAGCAGTTCAAAGATCGGCAGACTTACAGATACGCAGTATTTT. The encoded protein is CASSSKIGRLTDTQYF.

This chain links TRBV10-3 with TRBJ1-5, with D tentatively TRBD1 (5 bases). V lost 0 bases and J lost 3, with 15 bases in between. Germline CDR1 and CDR2: ENHRY and SYGVKD. The CDR3 is 17 amino acids. The CDR3, as DNA: TGTGCCATCAGTGAGTCCGGCGGGACCGGCCCCAATCAGCCCCAGCATTTT. Amino acid sequence: CAISESGGTGPNQPQHF.

The rearrangement links TRBV30 to TRBJ2-2, with 12 nucleotides matching TRBD2. With V trimmed by 4 bases and J by 3 bases, 18 bases remained unmatched. Per germline, CDR1 GTSNPN and CDR2 SVGIG (reference sequence). The CDR3 is made up of 20 amino acids. The CDR3 spells CAWTFEGPRGLAGYTGELFF. As DNA, the CDR3 is TGTGCCTGGACCTTCGAAGGGCCTCGTGGACTAGCGGGATACACCGGGGAGCTGTTTTTT.

The chain employs TRBV7-3 and TRBJ2-4; 7 positions agree with TRBD1. This CDR3 is 17 amino acids long. Trimming cost V 2 bases and J 0 bases; bases outside gene matches: 7. Germline V gene data show CDR1 as SGHTA and CDR2 as FQGTGA. The CDR3 loop is CASSLDGTALAKNIQYF. The CDR3 coding sequence is TGTGCCAGCAGCTTAGACGGGACAGCCCTAGCCAAAAACATTCAGTACTTC.

The genes are TRBV11-3 and TRBJ2-7; weak D call: TRBD1 (6 bases). Germline assignment: CDR1 SGHNT and CDR2 YENEEA. V was pared by 1 base and J by 4 bases, with 14 bases between. The CDR3 extends over 15 amino acids. The CDR3 DNA reads as TGTGCCAGCAGCTTAGGAAACAGGGAACCTTACGAGCAGTACTTC. Translation gives CASSLGNREPYEQYF.

V gene TRBV6-1 combines with J gene TRBJ2-7; 7 positions agree with TRBD2. CDR1 is MNHNS, CDR2 SASEGT, per germline. The CDR3 runs to 13 residues. The J segment lost 3 bases and the V segment lost 5 bases, leaving 4 bases of the junction unmatched. CDR3 nucleotide sequence: TGTGCCAGCAGTCCCACTAGCGTCTACGAGCAGTACTTC. Amino acid sequence: CASSPTSVYEQYF.

The J gene is TRBJ2-7, the V gene TRBV19; D remains ambiguous. Trimming removed 7 bases at V and 0 bases at J, with 22 bases between. The CDR3 consists of 17 residues. The V gene's germline CDR1 is LNHDA and CDR2 SQIVND (reference sequence). CDR3 sequence (DNA): TGTGCCAGTACCCGTCCCGGTGTGGGTAGGAGCTCCTACGAGCAGTACTTC. Residues: CASTRPGVGRSSYEQYF. Full variable domain (missing parts from reference TRBV19 and TRBJ2-7): DGGITQSPKYLFRKEGQNVTLSCEQNLNHDAMYWYRQDPGQGLRLIYYSQIVNDFQKGDIAEGYSVSREKKESFPLTVTSAQKNPTAFYLCASTRPGVGRSSYEQYFGPGTRLTVT.

V usage is TRBV6-5 and J usage is TRBJ1-1, with D maybe TRBD1 (5 bases). The CDR3 has 14 residues. V lost 2 bases and J lost 2, with 9 bases in between. Germline CDR1 MNHEY, CDR2 SVGAGI. CDR3 sequence reads: CASSYRQTNTEAFF. In DNA form, the CDR3 reads TGTGCCAGCAGTTACCGACAGACTAACACTGAAGCTTTCTTT.

The sample holds a few counts of this clone. V and J are TRBV4-1 and TRBJ1-2; tentatively, D is TRBD1 (6 bases). V lost 0 bases, J lost 10 bases, and 18 bases lay in between. Germline V gene sequence: CDR1 MGHRA, CDR2 YSYEKL. CDR3 length: 15 residues. In nucleotides, the CDR3 is TGCGCCAGCAGCCAAGATCTGTTCGCAGGGGAGTCCTACACCTTC. Its protein product is CASSQDLFAGESYTF.

The genes are TRBV7-9 and TRBJ2-7, with unresolved D. Per the germline V gene, CDR1 is SEHNR and CDR2 is FQNEAQ (reference sequence). V lost 6 bases to trimming and J lost 1 base, with 19 bases between them. This CDR3 comprises 16 residues. The CDR3 DNA reads TGTGCCAGCAGTCGCCCGGATCGCGACTCATCCTACGAGCAGTACTTC. Amino acid sequence: CASSRPDRDSSYEQYF.